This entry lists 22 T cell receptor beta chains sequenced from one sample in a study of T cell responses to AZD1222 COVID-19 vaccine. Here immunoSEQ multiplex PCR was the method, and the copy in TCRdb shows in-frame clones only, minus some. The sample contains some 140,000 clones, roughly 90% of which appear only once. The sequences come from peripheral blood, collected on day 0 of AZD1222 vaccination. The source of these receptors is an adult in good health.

The CDR3 nucleotides are TGTGCCAGCAGTTTAAGTGGTGGGGGGGCTCCCAAAAACATTCAGTACTTC. It encodes CASSLSGGGAPKNIQYF. The genes are TRBV28 and TRBJ2-4; D possibly corresponds to TRBD2 (7 bases). Germline CDR1 and CDR2: MDHEN and SYDVKM. V gave up 2 bases and J gave up 2 bases, with 16 bases separating them. The CDR3 is 17 residues long.

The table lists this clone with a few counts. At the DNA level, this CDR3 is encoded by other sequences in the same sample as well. The CDR3 bases are TGTGCCAGCTCCCCCGACAGGGACTATGGCTACACCTTC. This translates into CASSPDRDYGYTF. The V and J genes are TRBV18 and TRBJ1-2, with 7 nucleotides matching TRBD1. The CDR3 has 13 amino acids. Germline assignment: CDR1 KGHSH and CDR2 LQKENI. The V and J ends lost 6 bases and 3 bases, in that order; junction bases with no gene match: 4.

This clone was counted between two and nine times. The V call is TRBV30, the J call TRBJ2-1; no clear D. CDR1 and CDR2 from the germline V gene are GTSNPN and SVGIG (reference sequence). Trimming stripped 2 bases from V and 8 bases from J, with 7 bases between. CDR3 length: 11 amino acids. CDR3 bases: TGTGCCTGGAGTAACTTTGATGAGCAGTTCTTC. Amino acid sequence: CAWSNFDEQFF.

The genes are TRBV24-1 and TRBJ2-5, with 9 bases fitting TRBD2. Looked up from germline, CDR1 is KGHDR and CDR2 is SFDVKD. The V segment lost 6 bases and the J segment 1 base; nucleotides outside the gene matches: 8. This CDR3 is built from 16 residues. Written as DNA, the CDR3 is TGTGCCACCAGTCTATCGGATAGCGGGGGCCAAGAGACCCAGTACTTC. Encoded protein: CATSLSDSGGQETQYF.

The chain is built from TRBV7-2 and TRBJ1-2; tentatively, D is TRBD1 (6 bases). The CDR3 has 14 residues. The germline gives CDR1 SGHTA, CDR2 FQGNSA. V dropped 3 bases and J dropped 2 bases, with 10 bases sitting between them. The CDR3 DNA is TGTGCCAGCAGCTTGACAGGCCCAAACTATGGCTACACCTTC. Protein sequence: CASSLTGPNYGYTF.

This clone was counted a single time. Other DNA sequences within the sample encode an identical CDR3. The CDR3 coding sequence is TGTGCCAGCAGTTTGGAGGCTAGCGGATACAATGAGCAGTTCTTC. Translation: CASSLEASGYNEQFF. This chain uses TRBV27 with TRBJ2-1, with 7 positions matching TRBD2. V shed 3 bases, J shed 4 bases, and the junction held 6 bases outside the gene matches. The CDR3 spans 15 residues. Germline loops: CDR1 MNHEY, CDR2 SMNVEV (reference sequence).

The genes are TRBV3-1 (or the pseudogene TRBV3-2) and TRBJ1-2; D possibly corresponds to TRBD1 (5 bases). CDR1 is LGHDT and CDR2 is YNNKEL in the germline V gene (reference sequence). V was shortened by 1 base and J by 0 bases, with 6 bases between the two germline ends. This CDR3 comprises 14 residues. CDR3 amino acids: CASSQVTANYGYTF. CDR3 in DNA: TGTGCCAGCAGCCAAGTGACAGCTAACTATGGCTACACCTTC.

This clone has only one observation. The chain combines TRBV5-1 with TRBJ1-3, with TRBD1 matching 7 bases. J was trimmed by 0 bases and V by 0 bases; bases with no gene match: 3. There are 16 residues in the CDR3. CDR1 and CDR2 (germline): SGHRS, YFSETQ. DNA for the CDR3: TGCGCCAGCAGCTTGGTGGGACAGAGCTCTGGAAACACCATATATTTT. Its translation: CASSLVGQSSGNTIYF.

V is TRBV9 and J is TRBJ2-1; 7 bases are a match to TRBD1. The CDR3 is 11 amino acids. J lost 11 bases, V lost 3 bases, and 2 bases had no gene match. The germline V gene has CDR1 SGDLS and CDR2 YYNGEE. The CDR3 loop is CASSDRGQQFF. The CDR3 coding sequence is TGTGCCAGCAGCGACAGGGGACAGCAGTTCTTC.

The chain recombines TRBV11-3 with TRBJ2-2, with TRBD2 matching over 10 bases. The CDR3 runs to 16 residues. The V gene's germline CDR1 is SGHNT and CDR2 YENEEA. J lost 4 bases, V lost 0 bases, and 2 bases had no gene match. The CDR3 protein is CASSLDPSGSTGELFF. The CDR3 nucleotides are TGTGCCAGCAGCTTAGACCCTAGCGGGAGCACCGGGGAGCTGTTTTTT.

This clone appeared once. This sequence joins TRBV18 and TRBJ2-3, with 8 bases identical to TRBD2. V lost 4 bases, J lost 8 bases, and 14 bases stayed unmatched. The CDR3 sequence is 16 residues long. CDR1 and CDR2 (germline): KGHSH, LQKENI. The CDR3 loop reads CASSQPLPGGPVTQYF. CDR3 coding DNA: TGTGCCAGCTCACAACCTCTTCCGGGAGGGCCGGTTACGCAGTATTTT.

CDR3 loop: CASSLLAGQGNGDTQYF. CDR3 nucleotides: TGCGCCAGCAGCCTACTGGCGGGACAGGGTAATGGGGATACGCAGTATTTT. The chain combines TRBV4-1 with TRBJ2-3, with 9 positions matching TRBD1. This CDR3 contains 17 residues. Germline CDR1 and CDR2: MGHRA and YSYEKL. V gave up 4 bases and J gave up 6 bases; unmatched junction bases: 14.

The CDR3 loop reads CASSFGVGGTEAFF. In DNA form, the CDR3 reads TGTGCCAGCAGTTTTGGAGTGGGTGGGACTGAAGCTTTCTTT. The gene calls are TRBV28 and TRBJ1-1, with D hard to call. In germline, CDR1 is MDHEN, CDR2 SYDVKM. Trimming took off 3 bases at V and 5 bases at J, with 13 bases between the two ends. The CDR3 sequence is 14 residues long.

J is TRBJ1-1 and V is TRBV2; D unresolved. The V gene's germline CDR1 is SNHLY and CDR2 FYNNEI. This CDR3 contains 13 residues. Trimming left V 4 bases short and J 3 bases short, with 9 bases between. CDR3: CASSVYEDTEAFF. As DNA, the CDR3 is TGTGCCAGCAGTGTTTATGAGGACACTGAAGCTTTCTTT.

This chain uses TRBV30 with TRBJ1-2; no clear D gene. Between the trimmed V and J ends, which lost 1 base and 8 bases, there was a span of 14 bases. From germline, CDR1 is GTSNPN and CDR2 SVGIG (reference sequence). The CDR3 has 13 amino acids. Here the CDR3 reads CAWSAGSSSGYTF. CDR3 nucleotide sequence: TGTGCCTGGAGTGCCGGGAGCTCCTCCGGCTACACCTTC.

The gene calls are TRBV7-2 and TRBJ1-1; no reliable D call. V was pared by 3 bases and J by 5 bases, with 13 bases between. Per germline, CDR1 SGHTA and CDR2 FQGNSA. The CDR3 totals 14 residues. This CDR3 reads CASSFGMAWTEAFF. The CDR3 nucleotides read TGTGCCAGCAGCTTTGGAATGGCTTGGACTGAAGCTTTCTTT.

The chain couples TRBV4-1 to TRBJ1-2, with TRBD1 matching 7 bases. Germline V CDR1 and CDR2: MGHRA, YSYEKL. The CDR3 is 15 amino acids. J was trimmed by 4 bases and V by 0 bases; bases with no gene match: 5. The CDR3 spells CASSQDSGQLYGYTF. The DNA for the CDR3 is TGCGCCAGCAGCCAAGATTCGGGACAGCTCTATGGCTACACCTTC.

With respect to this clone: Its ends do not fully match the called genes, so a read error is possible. The CDR3 nucleotides read TGTGCCAGCAGTGAAAACAGTGAAGCTTTCTTT. It translates to CASSENSEAFF. The chain links TRBV2 to TRBJ1-1; no clear D. From germline, CDR1 is SNHLY and CDR2 FYNNEI. This CDR3 is 11 amino acids long.

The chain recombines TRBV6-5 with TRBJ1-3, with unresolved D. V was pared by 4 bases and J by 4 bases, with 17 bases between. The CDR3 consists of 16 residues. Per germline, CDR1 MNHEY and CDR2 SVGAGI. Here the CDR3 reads CASSSTLTSSGNTIYF. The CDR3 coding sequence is TGTGCCAGCAGTTCCACCCTGACTAGTTCCGGAAACACCATATATTTT.

DNA of the CDR3: TGCGCCAGCAGCCATCCCACTCGGCAGGACTACAATGAGCAGTTCTTC. It is translated as CASSHPTRQDYNEQFF. The rearrangement joins TRBV4-3 to TRBJ2-1; D not certain. The germline V and J ends were trimmed by 3 bases and 3 bases, with 15 bases remaining between them. Germline CDR1 and CDR2: LGHNA and YSLEER. The CDR3 covers 16 residues.

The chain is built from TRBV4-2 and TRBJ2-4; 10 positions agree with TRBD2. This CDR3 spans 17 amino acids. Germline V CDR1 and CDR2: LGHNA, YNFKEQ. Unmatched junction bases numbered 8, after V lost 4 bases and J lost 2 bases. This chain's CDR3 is CASSPLAGEGTKNIQYF. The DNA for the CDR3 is TGTGCCAGCAGCCCCCTAGCGGGAGAGGGGACCAAAAACATTCAGTACTTC.

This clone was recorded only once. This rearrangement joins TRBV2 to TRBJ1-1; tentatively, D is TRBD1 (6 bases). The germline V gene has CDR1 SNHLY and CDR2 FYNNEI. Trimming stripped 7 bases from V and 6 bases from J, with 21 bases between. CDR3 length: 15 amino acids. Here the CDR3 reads CASKKGHRVDPEAFF. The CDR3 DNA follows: TGTGCCAGCAAGAAGGGGCACAGGGTGGACCCTGAAGCTTTCTTT.